This T cell receptor (beta chain) was sequenced during a study of PD-1 blockade in classical Hodgkin lymphoma. General study results and limits: The causes of the repertoire differences, possibly disease activity or prior therapy, remain undefined.

As for this clone: What it binds is unknown.

Time point denoted: cycle 4 day 1 (C4D1), after 5 to 7 weeks of nivolumab. The patients all showed relapse after autologous stem cell transplantation, while their brentuximab vedotin exposure varied. Magnetic negative selection was used to purify CD4+ T cells from PBMCs that had been thawed. This table comes from immunoSEQ multiplex PCR, and its TCRdb copy is limited to in-frame clones, with some not included. In the table there are 25,000 to 30,000 clones, roughly 80% of which are singletons. The source of this sequence is a human donor with classical Hodgkin lymphoma. Sequences were derived from CD4+ T cells from blood, sampled before the fourth cycle of nivolumab.

The CDR3 DNA is TGTGCCAGCAGCCAAGCCACTGGGGCCGGGGAGCTGTTTTTT. Protein product: CASSQATGAGELFF. The chain employs TRBV14 and TRBJ2-2; no clear D. Per germline, CDR1 SGHDN and CDR2 FVKESK. This CDR3 contains 14 residues. The ends were cut back, 1 base at V and 6 bases at J, with 9 bases in the middle.